The 6 T cell receptor beta chains below come from one sample, sequenced in a study of beta chain features in type 1 diabetes. TCRB transcripts that were expressed got sequenced, as all of the isolated RNA had been reverse transcribed. Only in-frame clones appear in the TCRdb table, and some are missing; sequencing was by immunoSEQ multiplex PCR. The table lists 400,000 to 550,000 clones, about an eighth of them singletons. The sequenced sample consisted of naive CD4+ T cells from blood. These receptors all come from a woman younger than 35 in good health.

The V gene is TRBV7-9, the J gene TRBJ2-3; weak D call: TRBD2 (5 bases). The germline V and J ends were trimmed by 5 bases and 1 base, with 13 bases remaining between them. The CDR3 loop spans 15 amino acids. CDR1 and CDR2 from the germline V gene are SEHNR and FQNEAQ (reference sequence). This CDR3 is CASSPRAHGTDTQYF. In DNA form, the CDR3 reads TGTGCCAGCAGCCCGAGGGCACATGGCACAGATACGCAGTATTTT.

The chain couples TRBV7-2 to TRBJ2-7, with 12 bases aligning to TRBD2. Germline loops: CDR1 SGHTA, CDR2 FQGNSA. The CDR3 is made up of 15 amino acids. Trimming at V came to 2 bases and at J to 5 bases, leaving 4 bases not matched to a gene. In nucleotides, the CDR3 is TGTGCCAGCAGCTTACTAGCGGGGGGGCTCCACGAGCAGTACGTC. This codes for CASSLLAGGLHEQYV.

This clone was observed a handful of times. The rearrangement links TRBV10-3 to TRBJ1-1; 8 nucleotides agree with TRBD1. The J segment lost 3 bases and the V segment lost 8 bases, leaving 8 bases of the junction unmatched. The CDR3 has 14 residues. The germline CDR1 and CDR2 sequences are ENHRY and SYGVKD. The CDR3 coding sequence is TGTGCCATCGCTGCAGACAGGGGCTACACTGAAGCTTTCTTT. Translated: CAIAADRGYTEAFF.

The V and J genes are TRBV5-6 and TRBJ2-1; 11 positions agree with TRBD2. J gave up 6 bases and V 2 bases, and 4 bases lay outside the gene matches. Germline CDR1 SGHDT, CDR2 YYEEEE. This CDR3 has 15 amino acids. CDR3 coding DNA: TGTGCCAGCAGCTTACTAGCGGGAGTGGGCAATGAGCAGTTCTTC. It yields the protein CASSLLAGVGNEQFF.

In this sample, this clone turned up a few times. The gene calls are TRBV4-3 and TRBJ2-5; the D is unclear. The CDR3 loop spans 14 amino acids. The V end was cut by 0 bases, the J end by 1 base, with 6 bases between. Germline-derived CDR1 and CDR2 are LGHNA and YSLEER. CDR3 sequence: CASSQDWSQETQYF. The CDR3 DNA follows: TGCGCCAGCAGCCAAGATTGGTCCCAAGAGACCCAGTACTTC.

This sequence joins TRBV5-1 and TRBJ1-5; D unresolved. The ends were cut back, 0 bases at V and 4 bases at J, with 11 bases in the middle. This CDR3 region has 15 residues. Looked up from germline, CDR1 is SGHRS and CDR2 is YFSETQ. CDR3 bases: TGCGCCAGCAGCTTGGAATGGGGTGGGAATCAGCCCCAGCATTTT. Encoded protein: CASSLEWGGNQPQHF. Looking up the rest from reference TRBV5-1 and TRBJ1-5 gives the full variable domain: KAGVTQTPRYLIKTRGQQVTLSCSPISGHRSVSWYQQTPGQGLQFLFEYFSETQRNKGNFPGRFSGRQFSNSRSEMNVSTLELGDSALYLCASSLEWGGNQPQHFGDGTRLSIL.